This T cell receptor beta chain is drawn from a study of blood T cell repertoires in COVID-19. The repertoire was sequenced with immunoSEQ multiplex PCR; TCRdb's copy has only in-frame clones and lacks some. This table has some 240,000 clones, roughly nine tenths appearing once. CDR1 and CDR2 (germline): MNHEY, SVGAGI. This CDR3 is built from 15 residues. V dropped 7 bases and J dropped 4 bases, with 16 bases sitting between them. The chain couples TRBV6-5 to TRBJ2-2; maybe TRBD2 (6 bases). This clonotype originated in a woman aged 40 to 50 who had recovered from COVID-19. Source material: peripheral blood. In DNA form, the CDR3 reads TGTGCCAGCATCAAGCGGGCCGGCTTCACCGGGGAGCTGTTTTTT. This codes for CASIKRAGFTGELFF.